This T cell receptor beta chain was found in a study of blood T cell repertoires in COVID-19. Study details: Acute and convalescent COVID-19 samples came from the United States, Italy and Spain.

Only in-frame clones appear in the TCRdb table, and some are missing; sequencing was by immunoSEQ multiplex PCR. The repertoire holds 250,000 to 300,000 clones, 70% to 90% seen once, with 5.5% to 7% in the top ten. Germline CDR1 MDHEN, CDR2 SYDVKM. The CDR3 has 12 amino acids. Trimming pared 7 bases from V and 5 bases from J, leaving 9 bases between. The chain carries TRBV28 and TRBJ1-5, with a weak D call TRBD1 (5 bases). This receptor was obtained from a woman aged 30 to 39 who had recovered from COVID-19. Specimen: peripheral blood. CDR3 loop: CASNGGDQPQHF. CDR3 sequence (DNA): TGTGCCAGCAACGGAGGGGATCAGCCCCAGCATTTT. The full variable domain, with the rest looked up from reference TRBV28 and TRBJ1-5, is DVKVTQSSRYLVKRTGEKVFLECVQDMDHENMFWYRQDPGLGLRLIYFSYDVKMKEKGDIPEGYSVSREKKERFSLILESASTNQTSMYLCASNGGDQPQHFGDGTRLSIL.